This passage covers 17 T cell receptor beta chains from one sample sequenced in a study of shared clonotypes between healthy human individuals. Method: immunoSEQ multiplex PCR; TCRdb's copy keeps in-frame clones and lacks some. The sample has some 200,000 clones; 50% to 80% are singletons. Sequencing used memory CD4+ T cells sorted from blood. The sample's subset: CD45RA-negative fraction. Receptors were obtained from a man in his thirties or forties in good health.

The V call is TRBV28, the J call TRBJ2-7, with 9 positions matching TRBD1. The V gene's germline CDR1 is MDHEN and CDR2 SYDVKM. The trim removed 3 bases at V and 2 bases at J, leaving 5 bases unmatched. This CDR3 is built from 15 residues. The DNA for the CDR3 is TGTGCCAGCAGTTTTCGTAGACAGGGGGCCTACGAGCAGTACTTC. It codes for CASSFRRQGAYEQYF.

Remarks on this clone: The sample contains more than one DNA sequence encoding this CDR3. The chain recombines TRBV11-2 with TRBJ2-7, with D unclear. Trimming removed 0 bases from V and 4 bases from J, with 4 bases in between. Germline CDR1 SGHAT, CDR2 FQNNGV. This CDR3 has 12 residues. The CDR3 bases are TGTGCCAGCAGCTTAGACGGATACGAGCAGTACTTC. Its protein is CASSLDGYEQYF.

This chain links TRBV11-2 with TRBJ2-7; 10 bases align to TRBD1. The V gene's germline CDR1 is SGHAT and CDR2 FQNNGV. This CDR3 is built from 14 residues. With 6 bases clipped from V and 3 bases from J, the junction kept 5 bases outside the gene matches. The CDR3 is CASREGTGDYEQYF. CDR3 nucleotide sequence: TGTGCCAGCAGAGAAGGGACAGGGGACTACGAGCAGTACTTC. The variable domain in full, with the rest retrieved from reference TRBV11-2 and TRBJ2-7, is EAGVAQSPRYKIIEKRQSVAFWCNPISGHATLYWYQQILGQGPKLLIQFQNNGVVDDSQLPKDRFSAERLKGVDSTLKIQPAKLEDSAVYLCASREGTGDYEQYFGPGTRLTVT.

This chain connects TRBV29-1 to TRBJ1-2, with no clear D. Germline-derived CDR1 and CDR2 are SQVTM and ANQGSEA. The CDR3 is made up of 16 amino acids. Trimming left V 7 bases short and J 2 bases short, with 23 bases between. The CDR3: CSGVGPNNLENYGYTF. Written as DNA, the CDR3 is TGCAGCGGAGTAGGGCCGAACAACCTTGAAAACTATGGCTACACCTTC.

This clone was seen a few times. V gene TRBV5-1 combines with J gene TRBJ2-2; 7 bases fit TRBD2. CDR3 length: 14 amino acids. The V and J ends lost 4 bases and 7 bases, in that order; junction bases with no gene match: 7. CDR1 is SGHRS and CDR2 is YFSETQ in the germline V gene. CDR3 amino acids: CASSGAGEVGELFF. The CDR3 coding sequence is TGCGCCAGCAGCGGGGCGGGAGAAGTCGGGGAGCTGTTTTTT.

The CDR3 DNA reads TGTGCCAGCAGTTTTTCCGGGTTTGTGGACGAGCAGTACTTC. Amino acid sequence: CASSFSGFVDEQYF. The chain combines TRBV28 with TRBJ2-7, with no clear D. The CDR3 consists of 14 residues. The V end lost 3 bases, the J end lost 5 bases, and 14 bases lay between the germline ends. From germline, CDR1 is MDHEN and CDR2 SYDVKM.

The chain is built from TRBV13 and TRBJ2-3, with no clear D. CDR3 length equals 13 residues. In germline, CDR1 is PRHDT, CDR2 FYEKMQ (reference sequence). V lost 5 bases to trimming and J lost 0 bases, with 6 bases between them. The chain's CDR3 is CASSPPSTDTQYF. Written as DNA, the CDR3 is TGTGCCAGCAGCCCTCCTAGCACAGATACGCAGTATTTT.

V is TRBV7-3 and J is TRBJ2-6; D is unresolved. Trimming left V 2 bases short and J 12 bases short, with 8 bases between. The CDR3 runs to 12 residues. Germline CDR1 and CDR2: SGHTA and FQGTGA. The CDR3 DNA follows: TGTGCCAGCAGCTTAGGGCCGGGCGTCCTGACTTTC. It encodes CASSLGPGVLTF. Drawing the rest from reference TRBV7-3 and TRBJ2-6, the complete variable domain is GAGVSQTPSNKVTEKGKYVELRCDPISGHTALYWYRQSLGQGPEFLIYFQGTGAADDSGLPNDRFFAVRPEGSVSTLKIQRTERGDSAVYLCASSLGPGVLTFGAGSRLTVL.

The V call is TRBV5-4, the J call TRBJ2-7; tentative D call: TRBD2 (5 bases). Germline V CDR1 and CDR2: SGHNT, YYREEE (reference sequence). V lost 2 bases, J lost 2 bases, and 11 bases lay in between. The CDR3 has 14 amino acids. CDR3 protein: CASSFVRGTYEQYF. In DNA, the CDR3 is TGTGCCAGCAGCTTTGTACGGGGAACCTACGAGCAGTACTTC.

The rearrangement links TRBV28 to TRBJ2-7; no definite D call. Germline V CDR1 and CDR2: MDHEN, SYDVKM. Trimming pared 8 bases from V and 7 bases from J, leaving 18 bases between. The CDR3 has 13 amino acids. CDR3 sequence: CASGFTGLGEQYF. The CDR3, as DNA: TGTGCCAGCGGATTCACGGGCCTGGGGGAGCAGTACTTC. The whole variable domain, remainder taken from reference TRBV28 and TRBJ2-7, is DVKVTQSSRYLVKRTGEKVFLECVQDMDHENMFWYRQDPGLGLRLIYFSYDVKMKEKGDIPEGYSVSREKKERFSLILESASTNQTSMYLCASGFTGLGEQYFGPGTRLTVT.

This sequence joins TRBV29-1 and TRBJ1-1; D is unresolved. Trimming removed 7 bases at V and 5 bases at J, with 14 bases between. The CDR3 is 12 residues long. CDR1 SQVTM and CDR2 ANQGSEA come from the germline V gene. The CDR3 nucleotides read TGCAGCGGGTCGGGTTGGGCGACTGAAGCTTTCTTT. This sequence encodes CSGSGWATEAFF. Supplemented by reference TRBV29-1 and TRBJ1-1, the full variable domain reads SAVISQKPSRDICQRGTSLTIQCQVDSQVTMMFWYRQQPGQSLTLIATANQGSEATYESGFVIDKFPISRPNLTFSTLTVSNMSPEDSSIYLCSGSGWATEAFFGQGTRLTVV.

The chain employs TRBV5-1 and TRBJ2-1; possible D gene TRBD2, 6 bases. Germline loops: CDR1 SGHRS, CDR2 YFSETQ. This CDR3 region has 15 residues. Between the trimmed V and J ends, which lost 2 bases and 7 bases, there was a span of 16 bases. This chain's CDR3 is CASSFSVGLKNEQFF. The CDR3 bases are TGCGCCAGCAGCTTTTCCGTAGGACTAAAGAATGAGCAGTTCTTC.

This clone was found once. V gene TRBV15 combines with J gene TRBJ2-3, with 8 bases aligning to TRBD2. The CDR3 loop spans 15 amino acids. V lost 0 bases and J lost 2; bases outside the gene matches: 1. CDR1 and CDR2 (germline): LNHNV, YYDKDF (reference sequence). CDR3 loop: CATSRELADTDTQYF. The CDR3 nucleotides read TGTGCCACCAGCAGAGAACTAGCGGACACAGATACGCAGTATTTT. Using reference TRBV15 and TRBJ2-3 for the parts outside the CDR3, the full variable domain is DAMVIQNPRYQVTQFGKPVTLSCSQTLNHNVMYWYQQKSSQAPKLLFHYYDKDFNNEADTPDNFQSRRPNTSFCFLDIRSPGLGDTAMYLCATSRELADTDTQYFGPGTRLTVL.

The chain has TRBV5-6 and TRBJ2-2; no definite D call. Trimming took off 5 bases at V and 3 bases at J, with 11 bases between the two ends. Germline CDR1 reads SGHDT; CDR2 reads YYEEEE. The CDR3 runs 14 residues. The chain's CDR3 is CASSFNLDTGELFF. The CDR3 bases are TGTGCCAGCAGTTTCAACTTGGACACCGGGGAGCTGTTTTTT.

This clone was found a few times. The chain links TRBV27 to TRBJ1-1; TRBD1 matches at 9 bases. This CDR3 contains 14 residues. Germline assignment: CDR1 MNHEY and CDR2 SMNVEV (reference sequence). Unmatched junction bases numbered 7, after V lost 1 base and J lost 10 bases. The CDR3 nucleotides read TGTGCCAGCAGTTTATATGGGACAGGGTCGGGAGCTTTCTTT. It encodes CASSLYGTGSGAFF.

This clone has more than one count but fewer than ten. The chain couples TRBV25-1 to TRBJ2-1; 8 bases map to TRBD1. The CDR3 runs to 16 residues. Germline values: CDR1 MGHDK, CDR2 SYGVNS. The trim removed 7 bases at V and 8 bases at J, leaving 16 bases unmatched. The CDR3 nucleotides read TGTGCCAGCACCGACGGACAGGGACTTATGGGGCATGAGCAGTTCTTC. Translating gives CASTDGQGLMGHEQFF.

The rearrangement joins TRBV21-1 to TRBJ1-1; the table's D call TRBD1 went unverified against the DNA. TRBV21-1 is marked as a pseudogene. The CDR3 sequence is 17 residues long. CDR3 amino acids: CASIFPQQAIMHTEAFF. CDR3 in DNA: TGTGCCAGCATATTCCCCCAACAGGCGATTATGCACACTGAAGCTTTCTTT.